This T cell receptor beta chain appears in the sequencing data of a study of shared clonotypes between healthy human individuals. As for the study in general: With ages of 18 to 49, the donors were a couple of women and a few men.

Germline values: CDR1 SGDLS, CDR2 YYNGEE. This CDR3 comprises 16 residues. Trimming took off 4 bases at V and 0 bases at J, with 15 bases between the two ends. Produced via immunoSEQ multiplex PCR; TCRdb's table is partial and in-frame only. The sample holds 2 million to 3 million clones, more than 85% seen once. This sequence joins TRBV9 and TRBJ2-3; D unclear. The sequencing input was naive CD4+ T cells from PBMCs. Described subset: CD45RA+ positively selected. The TCR originated in a man aged 18-30 years in good health. Some clones in this sample may be carry-over from other donors' samples. The CDR3 is CASSPGATRSTDTQYF. The CDR3 DNA reads as TGTGCCAGCAGCCCTGGTGCTACCCGGAGCACAGATACGCAGTATTTT.